The subject of this entry is one T cell receptor (beta chain). A read error may account for a junction end that differs from germline. This specimen comes from a study of blood T cells in healthy people across ages. Primers used in a second PCR of about 7 to 11 cycles were a sample-barcoded 5' primer and a J-beta primer mix. TCRdb re-derived calls from the 5' RACE reads in MiXCR, one entry per CDR3 protein. This sample has about 560,000 distinct CDR3 sequences; about 28% occur once, and the top ten carry approximately 3.6%. Germline CDR1 reads LGHNA; CDR2 reads YSLEER. The CDR3 has 13 residues. The same sample was also studied in work on T cells of mothers and their children.

The origin of this receptor is a boy aged 2 to 9 in good health. The V call is TRBV4-3, the J call TRBJ2-1; no reliable D call. The sequenced material came from blood. The CDR3 is CASSQGSLREQLF. The DNA for the CDR3 is TGCGCCAGCAGCCAGGGATCCCTGAGAGAGCAGCTCTTC.